This TCR beta chain was captured by sequencing in a study of T cell changes during pregnancy in multiple sclerosis (dated by TCRdb to the late 2010s). About the study as a whole: Changes in the T cell repertoire over the course of pregnancy were examined in this study in women with multiple sclerosis.

CDR1 SNHLY and CDR2 FYNNEI are derived from the germline V gene. Compared with germline, V lacks 3 bases and J lacks 4 bases; bases without a gene match: 3. Inclusive of the bounding cysteine and phenylalanine, the CDR3 is 14 residues long. Left in the record is the CDR3 DNA by itself, 42 bases read in frame from the first base. Preparation of the library involved the immunoSEQ multiplex PCR assay. TCRdb retrieved this table from immuneACCESS and kept in-frame rearrangements only. Not all clones are present; in checked studies, unresolved V genes account for under half, and no reason is known for the remainder. The sample table holds approximately 80,000 clones, of which around 93% were seen once. The ten largest clones represent 2% to 3% of the sample. Worth noting for this clone: No cognate antigen has been identified for it. Per-nucleotide qualities are absent, and no much larger clonotype sits a single base away.

Material: peripheral blood, obtained in the third trimester of pregnancy. The V and J genes are TRBV2 and TRBJ1-5; 7 bases in between match TRBD1. This clonotype was obtained from a female donor with multiple sclerosis, enrolled in a pregnancy study. Here the CDR3 is given as CASSDRDRNQPQHF. The nucleotides read TGTGCCAGCAGTGATAGGGACAGAAATCAGCCCCAGCATTTT. Full variable domain (CDR3 extended with the reference TRBV2 and TRBJ1-5 proteins): EPEVTQTPSHQVTQMGQEVILRCVPISNHLYFYWYRQILGQKVEFLVSFYNNEISEKSEIFDDQFSVERPDGSNFTLKIRSTKLEDSAMYFCASSDRDRNQPQHFGDGTRLSIL.